This T cell receptor (beta chain) was sequenced for a study of blood T cells in healthy people across ages. Overall study results and limits: In long-lived donors, naive CD4+ cell counts and diversity exceeded those of aged donors.

The V and J ends lost 6 bases and 0 bases, in that order; junction bases with no gene match: 14. This CDR3 has 20 residues. The sample providers were healthy Caucasian people from Russia, aged about 6 to 100. Alongside a J-beta primer mix, a sample-barcoded 5' primer served in a second PCR lasting roughly 6 to 11 cycles. TCRdb re-called the 5' RACE reads with MiXCR, one entry per CDR3 protein. The sample holds 700,000 to 900,000 distinct CDR3 sequences, 20% to 30% seen once. The table lists this clonotype with a few counts. The antigen remains unidentified. These data also formed part of another study, on T cells of mothers and their children.

This receptor was obtained from a boy aged 5-17 years in good health. The V gene is TRBV12-3 or TRBV12-4, the J gene TRBJ2-3; 14 bases map to TRBD2. The sequenced material came from blood. CDR3: CASRTTWTSGGLISTDTQYF. Written as DNA, the CDR3 is TGTGCCAGCAGAACCACCTGGACTAGCGGGGGGCTGATTAGCACAGATACGCAGTATTTT.